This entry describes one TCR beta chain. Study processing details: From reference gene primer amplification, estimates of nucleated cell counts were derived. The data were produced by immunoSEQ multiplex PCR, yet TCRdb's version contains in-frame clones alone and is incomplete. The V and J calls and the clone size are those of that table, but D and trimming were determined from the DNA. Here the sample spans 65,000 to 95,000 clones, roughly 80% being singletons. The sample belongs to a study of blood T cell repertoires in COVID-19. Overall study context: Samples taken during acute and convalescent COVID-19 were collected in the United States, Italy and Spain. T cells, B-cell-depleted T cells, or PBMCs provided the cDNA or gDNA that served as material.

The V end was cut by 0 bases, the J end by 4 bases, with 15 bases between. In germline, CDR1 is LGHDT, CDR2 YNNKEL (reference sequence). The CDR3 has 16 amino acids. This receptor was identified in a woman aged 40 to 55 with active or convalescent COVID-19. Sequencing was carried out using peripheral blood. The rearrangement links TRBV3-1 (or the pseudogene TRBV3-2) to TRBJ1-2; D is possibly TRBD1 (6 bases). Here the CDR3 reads CASSQEYRDVGYGYTF. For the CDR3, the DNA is TGTGCCAGCAGCCAAGAATACAGGGATGTCGGCTATGGCTACACCTTC.